These 19 T cell receptor beta chains were all obtained from the same sample, sequenced in a study of blood T cell repertoires in COVID-19. Sequencing used immunoSEQ multiplex PCR; TCRdb keeps in-frame clones, though not all of them. The repertoire includes 200,000 or so clones, roughly 88% of them detected once, and about 2.3% sits in the top ten. Sequencing was performed on peripheral blood. These receptors were taken from a man aged 40-49 years who had recovered from COVID-19.

The CDR3 is CASSSGPYGYTF. DNA of the CDR3: TGTGCCAGCAGTTCAGGTCCGTATGGCTACACCTTC. The V and J genes are TRBV12-3 or TRBV12-4 and TRBJ1-2; no reliable D call. V was cut by 4 bases and J by 5 bases, with 8 bases left in between. The CDR3 loop spans 12 amino acids.

The chain has TRBV12-3 or TRBV12-4 and TRBJ2-7; perhaps TRBD1 as D (5 bases). Trimming removed 6 bases from V and 1 base from J, with 10 bases in between. The CDR3 is 13 residues long. In DNA, the CDR3 is TGTGCCAGCAGGAAGACAGAATCCTACGAGCAGTACTTC. Its translation: CASRKTESYEQYF.

This clone showed up many times. The V gene is TRBV7-2, the J gene TRBJ1-5; D unclear. V was pared by 5 bases and J by 5 bases, with 10 bases between. The CDR3 covers 13 residues. Germline loops: CDR1 SGHTA, CDR2 FQGNSA. This CDR3 reads CASSGSVDQPQHF. CDR3 DNA sequence: TGTGCCAGCAGCGGAAGCGTCGATCAGCCCCAGCATTTT.

As DNA, the CDR3 is TGTGCCATCAGTGACCCCCGGCGGACAGGTGGAAACACCATATATTTT. Amino acid sequence: CAISDPRRTGGNTIYF. The V call is TRBV10-3, the J call TRBJ1-3, with TRBD1 matching over 7 bases. Looked up from germline, CDR1 is ENHRY and CDR2 is SYGVKD. V trimming: 3 bases; J trimming: 3 bases; junction bases outside the gene matches: 8. The CDR3 is 16 amino acids.

This chain connects TRBV4-2 to TRBJ1-2; 11 nucleotides align to TRBD1. Germline assignment: CDR1 LGHNA and CDR2 YNFKEQ. Trimming cost V 0 bases and J 8 bases; bases outside gene matches: 5. The CDR3 runs 15 residues. The CDR3 here is CASSQDLGQGAGYTF. The CDR3 nucleotides are TGTGCCAGCAGCCAAGATTTAGGACAGGGGGCAGGCTACACCTTC.

The V and J genes are TRBV5-1 and TRBJ2-7, with TRBD2 matching 12 bases. The V gene end was trimmed by 3 bases and the J gene end by 7 bases; junction bases not matched to a gene: 11. Germline V gene sequence: CDR1 SGHRS, CDR2 YFSETQ. The CDR3 totals 16 residues. DNA for the CDR3: TGCGCCAGCAGCTCGCGCCGACTAGCGGGAGCGAGTGAGCAGTACTTC. Protein sequence: CASSSRRLAGASEQYF.

This clone was seen a few times. The genes are TRBV6-2 or TRBV6-3 and TRBJ1-1; no clear D. V lost 5 bases and J 1 base, leaving 17 bases between the germline ends. Germline lookup yields CDR1 MNHEY and CDR2 SVGEGT. The CDR3 totals 16 residues. For the CDR3, the DNA is TGTGCCAGCAGTCCCGCCCAGGCGATCCGGAACACTGAAGCTTTCTTT. As protein: CASSPAQAIRNTEAFF.

Here the CDR3 reads CASSGGSMDTQYF. In DNA form, the CDR3 reads TGTGCCAGCAGCGGCGGGAGTATGGATACGCAGTATTTT. The chain links TRBV9 to TRBJ2-3; 7 positions agree with TRBD2. V gave up 3 bases and J gave up 6 bases; unmatched junction bases: 4. The CDR3 extends over 13 amino acids. CDR1 and CDR2 (germline): SGDLS, YYNGEE.

The rearrangement links TRBV5-5 to TRBJ2-6; no clear D gene. V was trimmed by 3 bases and J by 0 bases, leaving 7 bases between them. CDR1 and CDR2 from the germline V gene are SGHKS and YYEKEE (reference sequence). The CDR3 runs to 15 residues. CDR3: CASSYTPSGANVLTF. CDR3 nucleotide sequence: TGTGCCAGCAGCTATACACCCTCTGGGGCCAACGTCCTGACTTTC. Based on the CDR3 plus reference TRBV5-5 and TRBJ2-6, the full variable domain is DAGVTQSPTHLIKTRGQQVTLRCSPISGHKSVSWYQQVLGQGPQFIFQYYEKEERGRGNFPDRFSARQFPNYSSELNVNALLLGDSALYLCASSYTPSGANVLTFGAGSRLTVL.

The chain recombines TRBV10-3 with TRBJ1-2, with TRBD1 matching 12 bases. This CDR3 region has 15 residues. CDR1 is ENHRY and CDR2 is SYGVKD in the germline V gene. V gave up 4 bases and J gave up 4 bases; unmatched junction bases: 4. The CDR3 DNA reads as TGTGCCATCAGTGGGGACAGGGGGCTGACCTATGGCTACACCTTC. This codes for CAISGDRGLTYGYTF.

This chain joins TRBV6-5 and TRBJ1-2; tentatively, D is TRBD1 (6 bases). The CDR3 has 14 residues. Per germline, CDR1 MNHEY and CDR2 SVGAGI. The ends were cut back, 6 bases at V and 2 bases at J, with 13 bases in the middle. The CDR3 sequence: CASRESRGNYGYTF. CDR3 nucleotides: TGTGCCAGCAGGGAGAGTAGGGGGAACTATGGCTACACCTTC.

This rearrangement joins TRBV30 to TRBJ2-7; 9 bases are shared with TRBD1. The CDR3 has 18 residues. CDR1 and CDR2 from the germline V gene are GTSNPN and SVGIG (reference sequence). Germline trimming cut 3 bases from V and 0 bases from J; bases unmatched to any gene: 15. The CDR3 DNA reads as TGTGCCTGGAGGGAACCCGGGACAGGGCTTTTTTCCTCCTACGAGCAGTACTTC. Its translation is CAWREPGTGLFSSYEQYF.

A single count supports this clone. The rearrangement joins TRBV7-2 to TRBJ2-3; no reliable D call. This CDR3 spans 11 amino acids. V shed 5 bases and J shed 7 bases, with 7 bases lying between them. Germline loops: CDR1 SGHTA, CDR2 FQGNSA. CDR3 bases: TGTGCCAGCAGCGCTCTACATACGCAGTATTTT. As protein: CASSALHTQYF.

This chain's CDR3 is CASSQDPRKQYF. Here the CDR3 DNA reads TGTGCCAGCAGCCAAGATCCGAGGAAGCAGTACTTC. The chain uses TRBV3-1 (or the pseudogene TRBV3-2) and TRBJ2-7; D remains ambiguous. Germline-derived CDR1 and CDR2 are LGHDT and YNNKEL (reference sequence). This CDR3 spans 12 amino acids. Trimming took off 0 bases at V and 8 bases at J, with 8 bases between the two ends.

The CDR3 DNA follows: TGTGCCAGCAGCCTGCAGGGAACCACCGGGGAGCTGTTTTTT. Protein: CASSLQGTTGELFF. The chain uses TRBV7-9 and TRBJ2-2, with D possibly TRBD1 on 5 matching bases. V was clipped by 5 bases and J by 4 bases, with 11 bases between them. Germline assignment: CDR1 SEHNR and CDR2 FQNEAQ (reference sequence). This CDR3 is built from 14 residues.

The chain's CDR3 is CASSYGTGTYNEQFF. In nucleotides, the CDR3 is TGTGCCAGCAGTTACGGGACAGGGACCTACAATGAGCAGTTCTTC. The chain carries TRBV6-2 or TRBV6-3 and TRBJ2-1, with 9 bases aligning to TRBD1. V shed 2 bases and J 2 bases; nucleotides not matched to a gene: 1. CDR1 is MNHEY and CDR2 is SVGEGT in the germline V gene. The CDR3 is 15 residues long.

This chain joins TRBV10-3 and TRBJ2-3, with a weak D call TRBD2 (5 bases). The CDR3 sequence is 14 residues long. CDR1 and CDR2 (germline): ENHRY, SYGVKD. Trimming shortened V by 5 bases and J by 1 base, and 10 bases separated the two germline ends. The CDR3 region is CAISPRAGTDTQYF. CDR3 nucleotide sequence: TGTGCCATCAGTCCTAGAGCGGGCACAGATACGCAGTATTTT.

In regard to this clone: Sequence at one end of the junction differs from germline and may be a read error. This sequence joins TRBV4-3 and TRBJ2-2, with TRBD2 identical over 9 bases. This CDR3 spans 16 amino acids. Germline loops: CDR1 LGHNA, CDR2 YSLEER. The DNA for the CDR3 is TGCGCCCGCAGCGGCGGGGGGGCAATGGGGGGCGGGGAGCTGTTTTTT. Protein product: CARSGGGAMGGGELFF.

This chain connects TRBV9 to TRBJ2-1; 7 nucleotides align to TRBD2. The V gene end was trimmed by 4 bases and the J gene end by 6 bases; junction bases not matched to a gene: 10. CDR1 and CDR2 from the germline V gene are SGDLS and YYNGEE. This CDR3 has 15 residues. DNA for the CDR3: TGTGCCAGCAGCCCTCGTCTAGCGGCCCTCAATGAGCAGTTCTTC. This codes for CASSPRLAALNEQFF.